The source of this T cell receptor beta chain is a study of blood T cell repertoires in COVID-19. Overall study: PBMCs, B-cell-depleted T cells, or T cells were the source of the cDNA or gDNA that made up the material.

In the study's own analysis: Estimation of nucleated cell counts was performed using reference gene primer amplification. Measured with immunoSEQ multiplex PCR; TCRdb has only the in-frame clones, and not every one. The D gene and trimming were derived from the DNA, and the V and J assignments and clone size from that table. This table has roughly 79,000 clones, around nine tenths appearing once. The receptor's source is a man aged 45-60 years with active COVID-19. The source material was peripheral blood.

The CDR3 coding sequence is TGTGCCAGCAGCGCGGACTTGCGCACAGATACGCAGTATTTT. Residues: CASSADLRTDTQYF. The V and J genes are TRBV9 and TRBJ2-3; D may be TRBD2 (5 bases). Germline-derived CDR1 and CDR2 are SGDLS and YYNGEE. The CDR3 totals 14 residues. Trimming cost V 3 bases and J 1 base, with 9 bases left between them.